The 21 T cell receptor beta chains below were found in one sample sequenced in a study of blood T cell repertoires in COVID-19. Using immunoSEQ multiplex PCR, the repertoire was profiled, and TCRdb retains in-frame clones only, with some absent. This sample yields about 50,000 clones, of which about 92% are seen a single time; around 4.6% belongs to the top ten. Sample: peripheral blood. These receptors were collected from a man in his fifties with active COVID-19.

CDR3 region: CASSISLSGGYQETQYF. DNA for the CDR3: TGTGCCAGTAGTATAAGTTTGAGCGGGGGTTACCAAGAGACCCAGTACTTC. The genes are TRBV19 and TRBJ2-5; TRBD2 matches 8 bases. The V and J ends lost 2 bases and 0 bases, in that order; junction bases with no gene match: 8. This CDR3 is built from 17 residues. Germline V gene lookup returns CDR1 LNHDA and CDR2 SQIVND (reference sequence).

CDR3 sequence (DNA): TGCAGCGTGGACAGGGTCGGTGGCTACACCTTC. Translation: CSVDRVGGYTF. V usage is TRBV29-1 and J usage is TRBJ1-2; 8 nucleotides line up with TRBD1. Per germline, CDR1 SQVTM and CDR2 ANQGSEA. V shed 6 bases, J shed 7 bases, and the junction held 4 bases outside the gene matches. This CDR3 is 11 amino acids long.

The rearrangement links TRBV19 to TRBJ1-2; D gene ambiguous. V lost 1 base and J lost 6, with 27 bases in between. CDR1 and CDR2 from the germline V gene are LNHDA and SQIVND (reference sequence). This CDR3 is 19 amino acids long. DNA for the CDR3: TGTGCCAGTAGTATAGCGGAGGAATACAACACGGATCTCCGGCATGGCTACACCTTC. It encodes CASSIAEEYNTDLRHGYTF.

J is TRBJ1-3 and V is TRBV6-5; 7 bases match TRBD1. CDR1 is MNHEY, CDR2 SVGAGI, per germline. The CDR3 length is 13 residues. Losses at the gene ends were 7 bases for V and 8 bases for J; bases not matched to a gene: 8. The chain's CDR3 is CASILTGKDTIYF. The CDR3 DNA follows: TGTGCCAGCATATTGACAGGGAAGGACACCATATATTTT.

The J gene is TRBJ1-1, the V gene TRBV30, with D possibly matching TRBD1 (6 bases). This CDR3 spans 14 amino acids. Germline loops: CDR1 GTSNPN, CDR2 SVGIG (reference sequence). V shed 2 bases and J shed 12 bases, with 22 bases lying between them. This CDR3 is CAWSPKGGYFETFF. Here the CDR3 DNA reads TGTGCCTGGAGTCCCAAAGGGGGTTATTTCGAGACTTTCTTT.

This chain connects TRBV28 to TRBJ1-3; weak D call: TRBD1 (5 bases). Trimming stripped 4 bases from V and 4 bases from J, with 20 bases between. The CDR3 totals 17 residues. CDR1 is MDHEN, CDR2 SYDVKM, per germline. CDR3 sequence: CASSSQYMRGLGNTIYF. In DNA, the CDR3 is TGTGCCAGCAGTTCTCAGTATATGAGGGGACTAGGAAACACCATATATTTT.

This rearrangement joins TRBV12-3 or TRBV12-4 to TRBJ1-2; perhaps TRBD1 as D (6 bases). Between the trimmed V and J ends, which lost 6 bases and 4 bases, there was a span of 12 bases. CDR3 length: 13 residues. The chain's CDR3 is CASSPGQIYGYTF. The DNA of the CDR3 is TGTGCCAGCAGCCCCGGACAGATCTATGGCTACACCTTC.

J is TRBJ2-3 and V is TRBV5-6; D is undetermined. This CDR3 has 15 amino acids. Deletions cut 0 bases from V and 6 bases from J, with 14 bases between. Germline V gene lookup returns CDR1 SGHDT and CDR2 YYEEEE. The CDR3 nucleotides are TGTGCCAGCAGCTTGGACCTGGTGGGCAGGGATACGCAGTATTTT. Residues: CASSLDLVGRDTQYF.

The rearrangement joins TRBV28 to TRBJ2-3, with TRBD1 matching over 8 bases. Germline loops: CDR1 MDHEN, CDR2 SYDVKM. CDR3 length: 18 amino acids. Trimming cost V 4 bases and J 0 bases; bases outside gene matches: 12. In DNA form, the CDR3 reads TGTGCCAGCAGTTCTCGGACAGGGCTGGGGAGTAGCACAGATACGCAGTATTTT. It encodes CASSSRTGLGSSTDTQYF. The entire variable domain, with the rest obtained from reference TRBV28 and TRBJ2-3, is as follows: DVKVTQSSRYLVKRTGEKVFLECVQDMDHENMFWYRQDPGLGLRLIYFSYDVKMKEKGDIPEGYSVSREKKERFSLILESASTNQTSMYLCASSSRTGLGSSTDTQYFGPGTRLTVL.

The CDR3 reads CASSLPGLAGEESGELFF. The CDR3 nucleotides are TGTGCCAGCAGTTTGCCGGGACTAGCGGGAGAAGAGTCCGGGGAGCTGTTTTTT. The chain recombines TRBV28 with TRBJ2-2; 14 nucleotides match TRBD2. Germline V gene sequence: CDR1 MDHEN, CDR2 SYDVKM. J lost 6 bases, V lost 3 bases, and 9 bases had no gene match. There are 18 residues in the CDR3.

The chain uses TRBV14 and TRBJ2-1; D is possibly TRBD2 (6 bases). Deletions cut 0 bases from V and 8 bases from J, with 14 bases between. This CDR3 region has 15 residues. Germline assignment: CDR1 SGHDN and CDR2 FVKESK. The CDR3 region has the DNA TGTGCCAGCAGCCAAGACAGGCTAGCGATGGATGAGCAGTTCTTC. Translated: CASSQDRLAMDEQFF.

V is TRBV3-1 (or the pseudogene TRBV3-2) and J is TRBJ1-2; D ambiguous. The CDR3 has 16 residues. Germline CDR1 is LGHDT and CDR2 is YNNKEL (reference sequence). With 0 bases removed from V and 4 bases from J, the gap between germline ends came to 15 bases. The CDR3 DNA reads TGTGCCAGCAGCCAAGACTCGAGACTGGCGCGCTATGGCTACACCTTC. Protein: CASSQDSRLARYGYTF.

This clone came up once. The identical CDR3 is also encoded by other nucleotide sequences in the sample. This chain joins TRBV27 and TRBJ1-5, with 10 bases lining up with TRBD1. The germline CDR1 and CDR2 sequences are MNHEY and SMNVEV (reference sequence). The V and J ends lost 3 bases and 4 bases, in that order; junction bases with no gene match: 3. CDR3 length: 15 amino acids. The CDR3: CASSLGQGSNQPQHF. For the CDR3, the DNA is TGTGCCAGCAGTTTGGGACAGGGGTCGAATCAGCCCCAGCATTTT.

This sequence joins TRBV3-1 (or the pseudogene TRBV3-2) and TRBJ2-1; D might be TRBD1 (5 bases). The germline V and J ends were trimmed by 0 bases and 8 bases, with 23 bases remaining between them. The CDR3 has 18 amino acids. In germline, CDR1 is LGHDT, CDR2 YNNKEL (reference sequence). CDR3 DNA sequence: TGTGCCAGCAGCCAAGATCCACGTGGGGCTTCCCGTTTGCATGAGCAGTTCTTC. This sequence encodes CASSQDPRGASRLHEQFF.

The CDR3 loop reads CASSLDPPRLSGNEQFF. The CDR3 DNA reads as TGTGCCAGCAGCTTAGATCCTCCAAGACTATCCGGCAATGAGCAGTTCTTC. This rearrangement joins TRBV11-2 to TRBJ2-1; weak D call: TRBD2 (5 bases). The CDR3 extends over 17 amino acids. V lost 0 bases to trimming and J lost 6 bases, with 18 bases between them. Germline CDR1 SGHAT, CDR2 FQNNGV.

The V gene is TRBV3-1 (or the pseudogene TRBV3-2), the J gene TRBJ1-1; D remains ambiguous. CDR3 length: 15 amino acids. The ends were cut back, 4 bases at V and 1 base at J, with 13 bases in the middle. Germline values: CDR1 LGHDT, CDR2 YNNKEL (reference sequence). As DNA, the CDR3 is TGTGCCAGCAGCCGGGCCAGAGATAAGAACACTGAAGCTTTCTTT. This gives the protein CASSRARDKNTEAFF.

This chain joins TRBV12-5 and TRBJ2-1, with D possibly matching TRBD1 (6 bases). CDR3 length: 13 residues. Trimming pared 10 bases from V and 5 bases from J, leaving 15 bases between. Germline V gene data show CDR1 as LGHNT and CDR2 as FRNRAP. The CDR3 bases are TGTGCTATTCGATGGGACACCCACAATGAGCAGTTCTTC. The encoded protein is CAIRWDTHNEQFF.

CDR3 in DNA: TGTGCCAGCAGCGTAACTAGCGGGATCGCAGAGACCCAGTACTTC. It specifies CASSVTSGIAETQYF. The chain joins TRBV9 to TRBJ2-5; 10 bases fit TRBD2. Looked up from germline, CDR1 is SGDLS and CDR2 is YYNGEE. This CDR3 has 15 residues. Trimming removed 1 base from V and 4 bases from J; junction bases left unmatched: 4. Based on the CDR3 plus reference TRBV9 and TRBJ2-5, the full variable domain is DSGVTQTPKHLITATGQRVTLRCSPRSGDLSVYWYQQSLDQGLQFLIQYYNGEERAKGNILERFSAQQFPDLHSELNLSSLELGDSALYFCASSVTSGIAETQYFGPGTRLLVL.

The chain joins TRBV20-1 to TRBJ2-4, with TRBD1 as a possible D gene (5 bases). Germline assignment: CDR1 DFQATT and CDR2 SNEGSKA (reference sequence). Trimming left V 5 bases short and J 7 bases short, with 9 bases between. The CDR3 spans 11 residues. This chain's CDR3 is CSAGANNIQYF. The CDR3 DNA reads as TGCAGTGCTGGGGCGAACAACATTCAGTACTTC.

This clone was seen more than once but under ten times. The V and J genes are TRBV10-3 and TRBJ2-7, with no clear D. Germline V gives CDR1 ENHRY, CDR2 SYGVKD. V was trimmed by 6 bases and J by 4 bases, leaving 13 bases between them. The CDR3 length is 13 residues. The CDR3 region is CAIRATQQYEQYF. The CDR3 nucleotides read TGTGCCATCAGGGCTACACAGCAGTACGAGCAGTACTTC.

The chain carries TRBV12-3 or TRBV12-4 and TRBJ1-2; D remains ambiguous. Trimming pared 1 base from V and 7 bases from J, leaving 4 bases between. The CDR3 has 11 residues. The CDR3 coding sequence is TGTGCCAGCAGTTTAGGCGGTGGCTACACCTTC. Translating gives CASSLGGGYTF.